This T cell receptor beta chain came from a study of CD8 T cells in ankylosing spondylitis. As the method for making TCR beta libraries, quantitative 5'-RACE with molecular barcodes was used. TCRdb re-called the 5' RACE reads with MiXCR, one entry per CDR3 protein. Found here are some 140,000 distinct CDR3 sequences, roughly 7.7% of them singletons; the top ten hold 6% to 9.5%. Study outcomes and limitations: In ankylosing spondylitis blood, a motif of several highly homologous TCR beta variants appeared characteristic.

In regard to this clonotype: Its specificity is unknown.

The CDR3 sequence is 12 residues long. V was clipped by 7 bases and J by 6 bases, with 11 bases between them. CDR1 MNHEY and CDR2 SMNVEV come from the germline V gene (reference sequence). The TCR was taken from a male donor with ankylosing spondylitis. The chain recombines TRBV27 with TRBJ2-3; no reliable D call. The sequenced material came from synovial fluid, either unsorted or a sorted T cell fraction (not recorded which). The DNA for the CDR3 is TGTGCCAGCACCTCCCCTGGGGATACGCAGTATTTT. Translating it yields CASTSPGDTQYF.